This T cell receptor beta chain comes out of a study of regulatory T cells in long-lasting Graves disease. Library construction for TCR beta used iRepertoire HTBI primers and Arm-PCR of CDR3 regions. TCRdb itself ran the multiplex PCR reads through MiXCR, one entry per CDR3 protein. The sample carries roughly 530,000 distinct CDR3 sequences, around 16% recorded once. Per the germline V gene, CDR1 is SEHNR and CDR2 is FQNEAQ (reference sequence). The CDR3 runs 14 residues. With V trimmed by 5 bases and J by 6 bases, 6 bases remained unmatched. This clonotype appeared many times. Time point of the sample: newly diagnosed GD, antithyroid drugs for less than 3 months. RNA isolated from PBMCs was used to make the TCR library. These data were likewise used in another study, on T cells in Graves' hyperthyroidism and ophthalmopathy.

The chain employs TRBV7-9 and TRBJ2-2; TRBD1 matches at 7 bases. Sample: peripheral blood mononuclear cells (PBMCs), taken at new diagnosis, from a patient treated with antithyroid drugs. The TCR originated in a woman aged 40 to 65 with Graves disease. As DNA, the CDR3 is TGTGCCAGCAGCCTAGGGGGACAGTCCGGGGAGCTGTTTTTT. Translation: CASSLGGQSGELFF. Together with reference TRBV7-9 and TRBJ2-2, the CDR3 gives the full variable domain: DTGVSQNPRHKITKRGQNVTFRCDPISEHNRLYWYRQTLGQGPEFLTYFQNEAQLEKSRLLSDRFSAERPKGSFSTLEIQRTEQGDSAMYLCASSLGGQSGELFFGEGSRLTVL.